These T cell receptor beta chains were read from a single sample in a study of cytomegalovirus exposure and HLA in healthy donors. Method: immunoSEQ multiplex PCR; TCRdb's copy keeps in-frame clones and lacks some. Among over 150,000 clones listed, 70% to 80% were seen once. The sample comprised PBMCs. These receptors came from a male donor in good health and CMV-seronegative. Both conserved end residues are part of each CDR3. A D gene is named only where the DNA matches it firmly. Clone sizes are given selectively: once, few, many, or a class where the clone is expanded.

J gene,D gene,V gene,clone size,CDR3 DNA,CDR3 protein
TRBJ1-1,.,TRBV6-5,few,TGTGCCAGCAGTTACTTGGCATACACTGAAGCTTTCTTT,CASSYLAYTEAFF
TRBJ2-5,.,TRBV7-3,.,TGTGCCAGCAGCTTAGGAAGGGGCCAAGAGACCCAGTACTTC,CASSLGRGQETQYF
TRBJ1-5,TRBD1,TRBV19,.,TGTGCCGGTAACAGGGGGTACGGCAATCAGCCCCAGCATTTT,CAGNRGYGNQPQHF
TRBJ2-3,.,TRBV9,.,TGTGCCAGCAGCGGCCAGGGAGATACGCAGTATTTT,CASSGQGDTQYF
TRBJ1-1,TRBD1,TRBV28,.,TGTGCCAGCAGTTTAATCTCCGGGACAGGAAACACTGAAGCTTTCTTT,CASSLISGTGNTEAFF
TRBJ2-7,TRBD2,TRBV10-3,.,TGTGCCATCGCACCCACCACTAGCGGGGGCTCCTACGAGCAGTACTTC,CAIAPTTSGGSYEQYF
TRBJ2-7,.,TRBV28,.,TGTGCCAGCAGTTTTGAGCAGGGTTACGAGCAGTACTTC,CASSFEQGYEQYF
TRBJ1-5,.,TRBV30,.,TGTGCCTGGAGTTGGAGGGGAGGTCAGCCCCAGCATTTT,CAWSWRGGQPQHF
TRBJ2-7,.,TRBV6-5,.,TGTGCCAGCAGTTACTCGCACACCGACTCCTACGAGCAGTACTTC,CASSYSHTDSYEQYF
TRBJ1-6,TRBD1,TRBV9,.,TGTGCCAGCAGCGGCCGACAGGGAACGAATTCACCCCTCCACTTT,CASSGRQGTNSPLHF
TRBJ1-1,.,TRBV7-9,.,TGTGCCAGCAGCACCTGGGGCGGACCCACTGAAGCTTTCTTT,CASSTWGGPTEAFF
TRBJ1-2,.,TRBV6-5,.,TGTGCCAGCAGTTACGACTTCTTAAACTATGGCTACACCTTC,CASSYDFLNYGYTF
TRBJ2-1,TRBD1,TRBV9,once,TGTGCCAGCAGCGTCGCCGGGACAGACAATGAGCAGTTCTTC,CASSVAGTDNEQFF
TRBJ1-5,.,TRBV19,.,TGTGCCAGTAGTATGCCCCTCCGGAGGAGAAGCTATAGCAATCAGCCCCAGCATTTT,CASSMPLRRRSYSNQPQHF
TRBJ2-1,.,TRBV6-5,.,TGTGCCAGCAGTGGGAGGTCCTACAATGAGCAGTTCTTC,CASSGRSYNEQFF
TRBJ2-3,TRBD2,TRBV9,.,TGTGCCAGCAGCCTTCCCCCGTGGGGACTAGCGGGAGCGGGAGATACGCAGTATTTT,CASSLPPWGLAGAGDTQYF